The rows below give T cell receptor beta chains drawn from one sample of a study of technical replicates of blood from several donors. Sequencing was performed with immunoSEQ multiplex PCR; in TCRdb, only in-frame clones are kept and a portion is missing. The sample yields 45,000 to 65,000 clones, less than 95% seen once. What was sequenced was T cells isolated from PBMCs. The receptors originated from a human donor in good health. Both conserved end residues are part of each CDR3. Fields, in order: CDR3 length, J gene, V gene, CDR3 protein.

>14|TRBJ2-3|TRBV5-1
CASSVGTVTDTQYF
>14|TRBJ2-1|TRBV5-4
CASRTPTGSNEQFF
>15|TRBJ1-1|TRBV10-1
CASSAMGQSNTEAFF
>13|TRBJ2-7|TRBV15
CATSNKGTGEQYF
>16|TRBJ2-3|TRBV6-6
CASSGPGQGGPDTQYF
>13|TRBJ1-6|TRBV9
CASSPSQGAPLHF
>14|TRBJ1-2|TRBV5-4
CASSLEGQGYGYTF
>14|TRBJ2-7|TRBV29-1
CSVLAGARSYEQYF
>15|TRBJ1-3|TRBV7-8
CASSFSRGSGNTIYF
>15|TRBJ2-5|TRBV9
CASSKSSGQQETQYF
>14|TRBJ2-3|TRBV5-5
CASSRDYPTDTQYF
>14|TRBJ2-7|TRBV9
CASSAGTDLGEQYF
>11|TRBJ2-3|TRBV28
CASSRGQGSYF
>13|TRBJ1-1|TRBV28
CASREQGVTEAFF
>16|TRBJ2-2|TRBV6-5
CASSYRAGGNTGELFF
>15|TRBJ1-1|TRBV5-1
CASSLGGTGLTEAFF
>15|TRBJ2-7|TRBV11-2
CASSLDGGIAYEQYF
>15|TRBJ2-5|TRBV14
CASSQVAGLRETQYF
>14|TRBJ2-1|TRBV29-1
CSVVEASHYNEQFF
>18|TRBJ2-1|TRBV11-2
CASSLGFDAGGGYNEQFF
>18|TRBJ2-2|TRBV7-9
CASSPTTGAPGNTGELFF
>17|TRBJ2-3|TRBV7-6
CASSLTRSGASTDTQYF
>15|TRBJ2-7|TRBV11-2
CASEPGQGLSYEQYF
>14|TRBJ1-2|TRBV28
CASSRGFLNYGYTF
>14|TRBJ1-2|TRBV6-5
CASSYRDRLYGYTF
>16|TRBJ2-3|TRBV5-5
CASSPGTSGFTDTQYF
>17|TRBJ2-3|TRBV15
CATSGSASSRSTDTQYF
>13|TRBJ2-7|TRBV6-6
CASSYSRGGAAYF
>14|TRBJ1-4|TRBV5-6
CASSFTNSNEKLFF
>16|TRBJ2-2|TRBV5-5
CASSFARLAGTGELFF
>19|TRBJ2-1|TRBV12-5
CASGLVPPPETKNYNEQFF
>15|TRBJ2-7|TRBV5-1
CASRSILAGGAEQYF
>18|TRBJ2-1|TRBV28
CASSLGTSSTLIGHEQFF
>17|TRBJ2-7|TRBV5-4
CASSLGLAGVDGKEQYF
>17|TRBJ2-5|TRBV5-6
CASSPLGEGGPWETQYF
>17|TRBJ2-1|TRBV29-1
CSVEDIPGGWSYNEQFF
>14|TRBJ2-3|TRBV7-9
CASSLGTSTDTQYF
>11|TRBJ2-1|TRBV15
CATSMWGRQFF
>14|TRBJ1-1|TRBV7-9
CASSLTGYITEAFF
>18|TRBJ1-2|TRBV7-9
CASSGYGTDHPVNYGYTF
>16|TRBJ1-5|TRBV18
CASSPGQGASNQPQHF
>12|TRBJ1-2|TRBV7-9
CASSLSAEGYTF
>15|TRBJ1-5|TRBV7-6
CASSQNSGGGQPQHF